This T cell receptor beta chain is drawn from a study of blood T cell repertoires in COVID-19. On the study more broadly: Researchers got acute and convalescent COVID-19 samples from the United States, Italy and Spain. In each case, the material was cDNA or gDNA derived from T cells, B-cell-depleted T cells, or PBMCs.

Original methodology: Using reference gene primer amplification, nucleated cell counts were estimated. Assay: immunoSEQ multiplex PCR; the TCRdb copy retains only in-frame clones and omits some. The V and J calls and clone size come from that table; D and trimming were worked out from the DNA. This repertoire shows about 220,000 clones, 84% found once; its top ten account for around 3%. The length of the CDR3 is 12 residues. The germline V gene encodes CDR1 SGHNT and CDR2 YYREEE (reference sequence). V lost 4 bases, J lost 3 bases, and 8 bases lay in between. V and J are TRBV5-4 and TRBJ2-7; a weak D match, TRBD1 (6 bases). The clonotype was recovered from a woman aged 25 to 39 who had recovered from COVID-19. The sequencing input was peripheral blood. The CDR3 DNA follows: TGTGCCAGCAGCCCAGGGGACTACGAGCAGTACTTC. Translating it yields CASSPGDYEQYF.